The 22 T cell receptor beta chains below all came from one sample that was sequenced in a study of neurological immune-mediated disorders. TCRdb redid the calling of the 5' RACE reads with MiXCR, one entry per CDR3 protein. The sample has 40,000 to 50,000 distinct CDR3 sequences, 2.5% seen once. The sample was PBMCs. These TCRs come from a man aged 30 to 39 with multiple sclerosis.

This clonotype appeared a few times. The gene calls are TRBV7-2 and TRBJ1-2; 7 bases line up with TRBD1. The germline V gene encodes CDR1 SGHTA and CDR2 FQGNSA. V shed 6 bases, J shed 5 bases, and the junction held 6 bases outside the gene matches. This CDR3 spans 13 amino acids. The CDR3 is CASRPVQGYGYTF. In DNA form, the CDR3 reads TGTGCCAGCAGACCGGTACAGGGGTATGGCTACACCTTC.

This clonotype was detected many times. The chain uses TRBV3-1 and TRBJ2-7, with unresolved D. The germline CDR1 and CDR2 sequences are LGHDT and YNNKEL (reference sequence). V was shortened by 1 base and J by 3 bases, with 7 bases between the two germline ends. The CDR3 spans 13 residues. The CDR3 DNA sequence: TGTGCCAGCAGCCAAGTAGCTAACTACGAGCAGTACTTC. Protein product: CASSQVANYEQYF.

The table lists this clonotype with many counts. This chain joins TRBV12-3 or TRBV12-4 and TRBJ2-5; possible D gene TRBD1, 5 bases. V was trimmed by 4 bases and J by 4 bases, leaving 16 bases between them. There are 15 residues in the CDR3. The CDR3 bases are TGTGCCAGCAGTTCAATATACAGGAGTAGAGAGACCCAGTACTTC. This sequence encodes CASSSIYRSRETQYF.

Ten or more counts support this clonotype. This chain joins TRBV7-8 and TRBJ2-3; 7 bases fit TRBD2. Germline CDR1 is SGHVS and CDR2 is FQNEAQ. V trimming: 7 bases; J trimming: 4 bases; junction bases outside the gene matches: 11. This CDR3 is 15 amino acids long. CDR3 protein: CASTKMAGEADTQYF. The CDR3 DNA follows: TGTGCCAGCACTAAAATGGCGGGAGAGGCAGATACGCAGTATTTT.

V is TRBV28 and J is TRBJ2-7; D may be TRBD1 (5 bases). Germline V gene lookup returns CDR1 MDHEN and CDR2 SYDVKM. This CDR3 is 15 amino acids long. Trimming pared 6 bases from V and 2 bases from J, leaving 17 bases between. The CDR3 bases are TGTGCCAGCAGATCTACCTTCTGGGGCACCTACGAGCAGTACTTC. Translated, it gives CASRSTFWGTYEQYF.

In its sample, this clonotype was seen many times. The rearrangement joins TRBV25-1 to TRBJ2-1; unclear D gene. CDR3 length: 12 amino acids. The germline CDR1 and CDR2 sequences are MGHDK and SYGVNS. V shed 4 bases and J shed 5 bases, with 6 bases lying between them. CDR3 protein: CASSVVNNEQFF. The DNA for the CDR3 is TGTGCCAGCAGTGTCGTGAACAATGAGCAGTTCTTC. Variable domain in full (rest from reference TRBV25-1 and TRBJ2-1): EADIYQTPRYLVIGTGKKITLECSQTMGHDKMYWYQQDPGMELHLIHYSYGVNSTEKGDLSSESTVSRIRTEHFPLTLESARPSHTSQYLCASSVVNNEQFFGPGTRLTVL.

This clonotype showed up many times. The V call is TRBV20-1, the J call TRBJ2-5, with D unresolved. In germline, CDR1 is DFQATT, CDR2 SNEGSKA (reference sequence). The CDR3 is 9 amino acids. V lost 6 bases, J lost 7 bases, and 6 bases lay in between. Here the CDR3 reads CSAPPTQYF. The CDR3 DNA reads TGCAGTGCCCCCCCGACCCAGTACTTC.

This clonotype was detected many times. The V call is TRBV7-7, the J call TRBJ2-5; 8 bases align to TRBD1. This CDR3 spans 15 amino acids. The J segment lost 4 bases and the V segment lost 1 base, leaving 5 bases of the junction unmatched. Per the germline V gene, CDR1 is SSHAT and CDR2 is FNYEAQ (reference sequence). The CDR3 DNA is TGTGCCAGCAGCTTAGGAGGTCAGGGGGCAGAGACCCAGTACTTC. Translating it yields CASSLGGQGAETQYF.

CDR3 residues: CASSELAGGDTQYF. The DNA for the CDR3 is TGTGCCAGCAGTGAACTAGCGGGAGGGGATACGCAGTATTTT. The V gene is TRBV6-4, the J gene TRBJ2-3; 13 positions match TRBD2. The CDR3 has 14 residues. Germline V gene sequence: CDR1 MRHNA, CDR2 SNTAGT. J lost 6 bases, V lost 3 bases, and 0 bases had no gene match.

V gene TRBV20-1 combines with J gene TRBJ1-5; 8 bases agree with TRBD1. Looked up from germline, CDR1 is DFQATT and CDR2 is SNEGSKA (reference sequence). V lost 3 bases and J lost 7; bases outside the gene matches: 5. CDR3 length: 13 residues. The CDR3, as DNA: TGCAGTGCTAGTGAGGACAGGGACCAGCCCCAGCATTTT. It translates to CSASEDRDQPQHF.

This clonotype was detected many times. The rearrangement uses TRBV6-1 and TRBJ1-3; no clear D gene. With 1 base removed from V and 6 bases from J, the gap between germline ends came to 16 bases. Germline CDR1 and CDR2: MNHNS and SASEGT. The CDR3 is made up of 16 amino acids. The CDR3 DNA sequence: TGTGCCAGCAGTGAAGAACTTGGATCGGGGTCAAACACCATATATTTT. The encoded protein is CASSEELGSGSNTIYF.

With regard to this clonotype: This sequence may be a read error, since a much larger clone differs from it by one base. The conserved final phenylalanine or tryptophan is absent from the CDR3, which likely points to a read error. The chain links TRBV29-1 to TRBJ1-2, with D uncertain. CDR3 length equals 12 residues. Trimming took 4 bases from V and 4 from J, leaving 10 bases between them. The germline V gene has CDR1 SQVTM and CDR2 ANQGSEA. The CDR3 spells CSVGEGGYGYTC. Written as DNA, the CDR3 is TGCAGCGTTGGAGAGGGAGGCTATGGCTACACCTGC.

This clonotype was seen at least ten times. The rearrangement joins TRBV19 to TRBJ1-5; D might be TRBD1 (5 bases). The V gene lost 3 bases and the J gene lost 6 bases, with 12 bases spanning the gap. The CDR3 loop spans 14 amino acids. The germline gives CDR1 LNHDA, CDR2 SQIVND (reference sequence). CDR3 sequence (DNA): TGTGCCAGTAGTATGGAGGGGTTGGCTCAGCCCCAGCATTTT. Translation: CASSMEGLAQPQHF.

The table lists this clonotype with many counts. The chain employs TRBV29-1 and TRBJ2-3, with TRBD2 identical over 9 bases. This CDR3 has 15 amino acids. Germline V lookup: CDR1 SQVTM, CDR2 ANQGSEA. V lost 4 bases and J lost 5; bases outside the gene matches: 10. CDR3 in DNA: TGCAGCGTTGTAGGCGGGGGGGCTGCAGGAGATACGCAGTATTTT. Its translation: CSVVGGGAAGDTQYF.

This clonotype has a count of ten or more. The CDR3 is CASSGNEQFF. The CDR3 DNA is TGTGCCAGCAGCGGGAATGAGCAGTTCTTC. The rearrangement joins TRBV6-1 to TRBJ2-1; the D is unclear. The CDR3 has 10 amino acids. Trimming removed 6 bases at V and 7 bases at J, with 4 bases between. Germline assignment: CDR1 MNHNS and CDR2 SASEGT.

This clonotype was seen ten or more times. J is TRBJ2-3 and V is TRBV20-1, with D unclear. This CDR3 has 12 amino acids. Germline CDR1 is DFQATT and CDR2 is SNEGSKA (reference sequence). V was pared by 6 bases and J by 2 bases, with 9 bases between. The CDR3 DNA follows: TGCAGTGCCCCGCCCGTCACAGATACGCAGTATTTT. Its translation is CSAPPVTDTQYF.

The sample holds many counts of this clonotype. This chain links TRBV6-2 or TRBV6-3 with TRBJ2-5; D might be TRBD2 (6 bases). The germline V gene has CDR1 MNHEY and CDR2 SVGEGT. CDR3 length equals 14 residues. V was shortened by 2 bases and J by 0 bases, with 7 bases between the two germline ends. The CDR3 nucleotides read TGTGCCAGCAGTTACCGGGGGAACCAAGAGACCCAGTACTTC. It translates to CASSYRGNQETQYF.

This clonotype was found many times. The J gene is TRBJ1-5, the V gene TRBV6-1; D unclear. The CDR3 extends over 13 amino acids. Germline assignment: CDR1 MNHNS and CDR2 SASEGT. With 7 bases removed from V and 4 bases from J, the gap between germline ends came to 11 bases. CDR3 sequence reads: CASKRTENQPQHF. The CDR3 DNA reads as TGTGCCAGCAAAAGAACAGAAAATCAGCCCCAGCATTTT.

This clonotype was observed at least ten times. V and J are TRBV5-1 and TRBJ2-1; D is uncertain. Germline CDR1 reads SGHRS; CDR2 reads YFSETQ. Deletions cut 0 bases from V and 0 bases from J, with 13 bases between. CDR3 length equals 17 residues. CDR3 protein: CASSLGGSFSSYNEQFF. The CDR3 DNA sequence: TGCGCCAGCAGCTTGGGAGGTTCCTTCAGCTCCTACAATGAGCAGTTCTTC.

This clonotype was counted at least ten times. V is TRBV6-1 and J is TRBJ1-4; D gene ambiguous. This CDR3 contains 17 residues. Looked up from germline, CDR1 is MNHNS and CDR2 is SASEGT. V was shortened by 0 bases and J by 7 bases, with 18 bases between the two germline ends. CDR3 nucleotides: TGTGCCAGCAGTGAAGCGCTTCTGTGGGGTGTCCCTGAAAAACTGTTTTTT. This encodes CASSEALLWGVPEKLFF.

This clonotype was found many times. The rearrangement joins TRBV5-1 to TRBJ2-5, with 8 nucleotides matching TRBD2. In germline, CDR1 is SGHRS, CDR2 YFSETQ. The CDR3 is 16 amino acids. Unmatched junction bases numbered 9, after V lost 1 base and J lost 4 bases. In DNA form, the CDR3 reads TGCGCCAGCAGCTTGAACGGGGGGGCCATTTCAGAGACCCAGTACTTC. It translates to CASSLNGGAISETQYF.

The table lists this clonotype with many counts. The genes are TRBV12-3 or TRBV12-4 and TRBJ1-3, with D uncertain. The CDR3 sequence is 17 residues long. V lost 6 bases and J 0 bases, leaving 18 bases between the germline ends. DNA of the CDR3: TGTGCCAGCAGGTCCCCGGGTTCTCCAATCTCTGGAAACACCATATATTTT. This sequence encodes CASRSPGSPISGNTIYF.